Below are 6 T cell receptor beta chains sequenced from a single sample in a study of T-cell memory formation after mild COVID-19. MiXCR was run by TCRdb on the 5' RACE reads, yielding one entry per CDR3 protein. The sample has about 110,000 distinct CDR3 sequences; about an eighth are singletons. Sequenced input: PBMCs or a T cell subset sorted from them (not recorded which). The receptors shown here come from a man younger than 30 who had mild COVID-19 (a few samples of this study predate the infection). Cell type and time point are not known.

This clonotype has more than one count but fewer than ten. The rearrangement joins TRBV7-8 to TRBJ2-1; 8 bases agree with TRBD2. CDR1 SGHVS and CDR2 FQNEAQ come from the germline V gene. This CDR3 has 15 amino acids. V lost 5 bases to trimming and J lost 9 bases; unmatched junction nucleotides: 12. This CDR3 is CASSPRTGTSFEQFF. CDR3 in DNA: TGTGCCAGCAGCCCACGGACCGGGACTAGTTTTGAGCAGTTCTTC. The full variable domain, with the rest looked up from reference TRBV7-8 and TRBJ2-1, is GAGVSQSPRYKVAKRGQDVALRCDPISGHVSLFWYQQALGQGPEFLTYFQNEAQLDKSGLPSDRFFAERPEGSVSTLKIQRTQQEDSAVYLCASSPRTGTSFEQFFGPGTRLTVL.

A few counts support this clonotype. The chain recombines TRBV2 with TRBJ1-2; TRBD1 might be the D (6 bases). V gave up 8 bases and J gave up 2 bases, with 9 bases separating them. Germline V gene lookup returns CDR1 SNHLY and CDR2 FYNNEI. This CDR3 region has 12 residues. CDR3 DNA: TGTGCCAGCCTAACAGGGAACTATGGCTACACCTTC. Amino acids: CASLTGNYGYTF.

The chain recombines TRBV4-1 with TRBJ1-1; D perhaps matches TRBD1 (6 bases). The CDR3 spans 16 residues. Germline-derived CDR1 and CDR2 are MGHRA and YSYEKL. Trimming took 3 bases from V and 4 from J, leaving 18 bases between them. The CDR3 sequence is CASSHLGQSLLTEAFF. The DNA for the CDR3 is TGCGCCAGCAGCCACCTAGGACAGTCTCTTCTCACTGAAGCTTTCTTT.

The chain combines TRBV12-3 or TRBV12-4 with TRBJ1-6; the D is unclear. Trimming removed 6 bases from V and 0 bases from J, with 3 bases in between. The CDR3 runs 13 residues. The CDR3 DNA follows: TGTGCCAGCAGCCCCTCCTATAATTCACCCCTCCACTTT. It encodes CASSPSYNSPLHF.

This clonotype was detected only a few times. The chain is built from TRBV7-9 and TRBJ2-5; tentative D call: TRBD1 (6 bases). V dropped 1 base and J dropped 1 base, with 16 bases sitting between them. Germline values: CDR1 SEHNR, CDR2 FQNEAQ (reference sequence). The CDR3 loop spans 17 amino acids. CDR3 residues: CASSLVVTGPSQETQYF. DNA for the CDR3: TGTGCCAGCAGCTTAGTGGTGACAGGACCGTCCCAAGAGACCCAGTACTTC.

The chain couples TRBV5-1 to TRBJ1-1, with no clear D. CDR1 is SGHRS and CDR2 is YFSETQ in the germline V gene. The germline V and J ends were trimmed by 0 bases and 4 bases, with 13 bases remaining between them. The CDR3 contains 15 residues. This CDR3 reads CASSLVGTVVTEAFF. The CDR3 bases are TGCGCCAGCAGCTTGGTGGGTACAGTAGTCACTGAAGCTTTCTTT.